This T cell receptor beta chain was retrieved from a study of CD8+CD57+ T cells in acquired aplastic anemia. Those patients picked for sequencing had displayed CD8+CD57+ cell expansion on flow cytometry. No therapy had been given to the patients at the time of blood sampling. Germline assignment: CDR1 SEHNR and CDR2 FQNEAQ (reference sequence). V lost 8 bases and J lost 3, with 9 bases in between. The CDR3 extends over 12 amino acids. It was genomic DNA that served as the template for profiling TCR beta VDJ and CDR3. TCRdb reprocessed the reads via MiXCR and lists one record per CDR3 protein. The sample records fewer than 200,000 distinct CDR3 sequences, roughly 48% being singletons. This clonotype was picked up a small number of times.

The chain carries TRBV7-9 and TRBJ2-3; D remains unclear. The sequenced sample consisted of sorted CD4+, CD8+, or CD8+CD57+ T cells (not recorded which) from PBMCs. This sequence was found in a human donor with aplastic anemia. CDR3 protein: CASSPRTDTQYF. CDR3 nucleotides: TGTGCCAGCTCACCACGGACAGATACGCAGTATTTT.